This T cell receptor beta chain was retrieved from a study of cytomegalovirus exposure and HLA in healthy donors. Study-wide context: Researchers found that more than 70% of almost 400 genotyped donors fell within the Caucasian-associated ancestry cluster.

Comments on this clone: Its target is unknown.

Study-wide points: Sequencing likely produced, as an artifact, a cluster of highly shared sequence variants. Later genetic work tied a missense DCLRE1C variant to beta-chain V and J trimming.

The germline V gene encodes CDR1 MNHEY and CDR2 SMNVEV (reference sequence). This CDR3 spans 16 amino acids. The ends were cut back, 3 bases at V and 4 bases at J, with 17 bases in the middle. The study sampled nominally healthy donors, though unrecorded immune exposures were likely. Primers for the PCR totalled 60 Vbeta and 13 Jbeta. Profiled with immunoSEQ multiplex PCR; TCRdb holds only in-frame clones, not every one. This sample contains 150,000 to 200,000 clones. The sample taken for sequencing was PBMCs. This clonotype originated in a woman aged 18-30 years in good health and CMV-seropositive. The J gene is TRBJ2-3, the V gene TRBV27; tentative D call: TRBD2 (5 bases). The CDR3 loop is CASSFLTDGSADTQYF. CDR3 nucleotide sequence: TGTGCCAGCAGTTTTCTTACGGACGGTAGCGCAGATACGCAGTATTTT.